This T cell receptor (beta chain) was sequenced for a study of neurological immune-mediated disorders. General study findings and limits: Expanded clones shared no identical CDR3 amino acid sequences across subjects, which suggested private TCR-beta repertoires in all groups.

The CDR3 consists of 13 residues. V gave up 3 bases and J gave up 6 bases, with 11 bases separating them. Germline CDR1 DFQATT, CDR2 SNEGSKA (reference sequence). Points on this clonotype: Its antigen is as yet unknown.

Noted time point: longitudinal time-point 3. Unsorted libraries were prepared from 2 million PBMCs held at -80 C. A 10-nucleotide random UMI tagged transcripts in template-switch 5'RACE cDNA synthesis. Over 160 million TCR-beta sequences, together covering 15-18 subjects, were produced by every individual sequencing run that was carried out. MiXCR, applied by TCRdb to the 5' RACE reads, yields one record per CDR3 protein. The sample carries around 97,000 distinct CDR3 sequences, more than 10% recorded once. The receptor comes from a female donor with HTLV-1-associated myelopathy (HAM/TSP). The J gene is TRBJ2-2, the V gene TRBV20-1; a weak D match, TRBD2 (5 bases). The material sequenced was PBMCs. Written as DNA, the CDR3 is TGCAGTGCTAGGTCGGGGAATGCCGGGGAGCTGTTTTTT. Its translation: CSARSGNAGELFF.